The rows below give T cell receptor beta chains drawn from one sample of a study of blood T cell repertoires in COVID-19. Clones were sequenced by immunoSEQ multiplex PCR, and TCRdb holds only the in-frame ones, with some missing. The sample has almost 200,000 clones; roughly nine tenths are singletons. Material for sequencing was peripheral blood. These receptor sequences come from a woman aged 70-85 years with acute or convalescent COVID-19. Each CDR3 is given with its conserved first and last residue. Fields, in order: clone size, D gene, J gene, CDR3 length, V gene, CDR3 DNA, CDR3 protein. D genes are given only for firm matches. Part of the rows lack a size; the others show once, few, many or a class for expanded clones.

>-|TRBD1|TRBJ1-1|15|TRBV12-5
TGTGCTAGTGGTGGGACAGGGGGCTTGAACACTGAAGCTTTCTTT
CASGGTGGLNTEAFF
>-|TRBD1|TRBJ1-1|15|TRBV6-6
TGTGCCAGCAGTGGACAGGGCTTGGTGAACACTGAAGCTTTCTTT
CASSGQGLVNTEAFF
>-|-|TRBJ1-5|11|TRBV21-1
TGTGCCCCCGGGTTTGGACAGCCCCAGCATTTT
CAPGFGQPQHF
>-|TRBD2|TRBJ2-5|15|TRBV5-1
TGCGCCAGCAGACTTGATCTAGCGGGAGAAGAGACCCAGTACTTC
CASRLDLAGEETQYF
>-|-|TRBJ2-7|16|TRBV7-3
TGTGCCAGCAGCTTATTATCGACAGGGCTCGGGGGCGAGCAGTACTTC
CASSLLSTGLGGEQYF
>-|-|TRBJ2-7|18|TRBV4-1
TGCGCCAGCAGCCGAGTAGGAGGGAGGGGACAGGTTACCTACGAGCAGTACTTC
CASSRVGGRGQVTYEQYF
>-|TRBD1|TRBJ1-5|15|TRBV29-1
TGCAGCGTTCGGGACAGCGGGTGGACGAATCAGCCCCAGCATTTT
CSVRDSGWTNQPQHF
>few|TRBD1|TRBJ1-5|13|TRBV28
TGTGCCAGCAGTTTACAGGGGGCCCAGCCCCAGCATTTT
CASSLQGAQPQHF
>once|-|TRBJ1-1|13|TRBV3-1/TRBV3-2
TGTGCCAGCAGCCAAAACCGACAGACTGAAGCTTTCTTT
CASSQNRQTEAFF
>-|TRBD2|TRBJ2-1|16|TRBV27
TGTGCCAGCAGGGGGACTAGCGGGAGCTCCTACAATGAGCAGTTCTTC
CASRGTSGSSYNEQFF
>-|-|TRBJ2-4|17|TRBV20-1
TGCAGTGCTAGTGACCGGGGAGTGTCCCTAGCCAAAAACATTCAGTACTTC
CSASDRGVSLAKNIQYF
>once|-|TRBJ1-1|13|TRBV7-6
TGTGCCAGCAGCTTAGAACAGAACACTGAAGCTTTCTTT
CASSLEQNTEAFF
>few|-|TRBJ1-3|14|TRBV6-5
TGTGCCAGCAGGAAACAGGGTACCGGGAACACCATATATTTT
CASRKQGTGNTIYF
>-|-|TRBJ1-1|15|TRBV14
TGTGCCAGCAGCCACGGTCGAACCAGGGGCGCTGAAGCTTTCTTT
CASSHGRTRGAEAFF
>-|-|TRBJ1-5|15|TRBV20-1
TGCAGTGCTAGTGACCGACAGGTCCTTCATCAGCCCCAGCATTTT
CSASDRQVLHQPQHF
>few|TRBD2|TRBJ2-5|16|TRBV3-1/TRBV3-2
TGTGCCAGCAGCCAGTGGGGCGGGAGGGCCTCGGAGACCCAGTACTTC
CASSQWGGRASETQYF
>-|TRBD2|TRBJ2-5|13|TRBV27
TGTGCCAGCAGGGGACTAGGACGAGAGACCCAGTACTTC
CASRGLGRETQYF
>-|-|TRBJ1-5|12|TRBV6-1
TGTGCCAGCAGTGAAGGGGGGGAACCCCAGCATTTT
CASSEGGEPQHF
>-|-|TRBJ1-4|16|TRBV5-1
TGCGCCAGCACCTCATTAGGCCCGACAGCTAATGAAAAACTGTTTTTT
CASTSLGPTANEKLFF
>-|-|TRBJ1-2|13|TRBV2
TGTGCCAGCAGTAGCTTTATGGACTATGGCTACACCTTC
CASSSFMDYGYTF
>-|-|TRBJ2-7|13|TRBV7-2
TGTGCCAGCAGCCACACAAACTCAGGGGAGCAGTACTTC
CASSHTNSGEQYF
>-|TRBD1|TRBJ1-2|13|TRBV7-9
TGTGCCAGCAGTCCCGGACAGGGGAATGGCTACACCTTC
CASSPGQGNGYTF
>-|TRBD1|TRBJ1-2|15|TRBV6-5
TGTGCCAGCAGTCTGACAGGGGGCTCGCCTTGGGGCTACACCTTC
CASSLTGGSPWGYTF
>once|TRBD1|TRBJ1-2|14|TRBV6-5
TGTGCCAGCAGTTACGACAGGGGGACCTATGGCTACACCTTC
CASSYDRGTYGYTF
>few|TRBD1|TRBJ1-4|13|TRBV27
TGTGCCAGCAGCCGGGACAGGGTTGAAAAACTGTTTTTT
CASSRDRVEKLFF
>few|-|TRBJ2-2|13|TRBV18
TGTGCCAGCTCACCCCCCGTCACCGGGGAGCTGTTTTTT
CASSPPVTGELFF
>-|-|TRBJ1-5|13|TRBV12-3/TRBV12-4
TGTGCCAGCAGTTGGAGGCGAGATCAGCCCCAGCATTTT
CASSWRRDQPQHF
>once|-|TRBJ2-3|14|TRBV25-1
TGTGCCAGCAGTGAATCAGGGTACACAGATACGCAGTATTTT
CASSESGYTDTQYF
>few|-|TRBJ1-5|15|TRBV5-6
TGTGCCAGCAGCTACTACGGGTCGGGCAATCAGCCCCAGCATTTT
CASSYYGSGNQPQHF
>-|-|TRBJ2-1|15|TRBV27
TGTGCCAGCAGTTCCTCCGGGGGGCGCGTCTATGAGCAGTTCTTC
CASSSSGGRVYEQFF
>-|TRBD2|TRBJ2-2|16|TRBV7-9
TGTGCCAGCAGCATGGCGAGCGGGAGGGGGACCGGGGAGCTGTTTTTT
CASSMASGRGTGELFF
>-|-|TRBJ2-5|14|TRBV15
TGTGCCACCAGCAGAGAACTGACAGACGGGACCCAGTACTTC
CATSRELTDGTQYF
>-|-|TRBJ1-2|13|TRBV3-1/TRBV3-2
TGTGCCAGCAGCCAAAGAGCCTCATATGGCTACACCTTC
CASSQRASYGYTF
>-|TRBD1|TRBJ1-1|16|TRBV25-1
TGTGCCAGCAGTGCAACGACAGGGAGGCAGCCTCTTAAAGCTTTCTTT
CASSATTGRQPLKAFF
>-|TRBD1|TRBJ1-5|17|TRBV6-2/TRBV6-3
TGTGCCAGCAGTTACGGCTTGACAGGGTCTAGCAATCAGCCCCAGCATTTT
CASSYGLTGSSNQPQHF
>-|-|TRBJ1-5|15|TRBV3-1/TRBV3-2
TGTGCCAGCAGCCAAGTCCCCGGGGGCAATCAGCCCCAGCATTTT
CASSQVPGGNQPQHF
>-|TRBD1|TRBJ2-1|13|TRBV5-1
TGCGCCAGCAGCTTGTACAGGGGATACGAGCAGTTCTTC
CASSLYRGYEQFF
>-|TRBD1|TRBJ2-3|15|TRBV18
TGTGCCAGCTCTTTTTGGACAGGGGTCACAGATACGCAGTATTTT
CASSFWTGVTDTQYF
>-|TRBD2|TRBJ2-3|16|TRBV7-8
TGTGCCAGCAGCAAAGGGCTAGCGGGGGCAACAGATACGCAGTATTTT
CASSKGLAGATDTQYF
>-|TRBD1|TRBJ2-7|15|TRBV5-1
TGCGCCAGCAGCCAAAGTCCGGGACAGGCAGACGAGCAGTACTTC
CASSQSPGQADEQYF
>-|TRBD2|TRBJ2-4|16|TRBV5-1
TGCGCCAGCAGCACCGGGACTAGCGGGAGGGCAAACATTCAGTACTTC
CASSTGTSGRANIQYF
>-|-|TRBJ1-3|14|TRBV2
TGTGCCAGCAGTGTGTCCAACTTAGCGAACACCATATATTTT
CASSVSNLANTIYF
>-|-|TRBJ2-7|12|TRBV7-2
TGTGCCAGCAGCTGGCGGAACTACGAGCAGTACTTC
CASSWRNYEQYF
>-|-|TRBJ2-1|15|TRBV18
TGTGCCAGCTCACCAGGGGCGAGCTCCTACAATGAGCAGTTCTTC
CASSPGASSYNEQFF
>-|TRBD1|TRBJ1-2|15|TRBV18
TGTGCCAGCTCCCTGACAGGGGAGGGTAACTATGGCTACACCTTC
CASSLTGEGNYGYTF
>few|TRBD1|TRBJ1-4|15|TRBV2
TGTGCCAGCAGTTTTCAGGGGGCAACTAATGAAAAACTGTTTTTT
CASSFQGATNEKLFF
>-|TRBD1|TRBJ2-1|15|TRBV13
TGTGCCAGCAGCCCGACAGGGGGCGAGACGGATGAGCAGTTCTTC
CASSPTGGETDEQFF
>-|TRBD1|TRBJ1-1|16|TRBV6-1
TGTGCCAGCAGTGAAGGCGGGGACAGGGGCCAACCTGAAGCTTTCTTT
CASSEGGDRGQPEAFF
>-|TRBD1|TRBJ2-6|18|TRBV18
TGTGCCAGCTCACCAGGGACAGGGGGTGTCTCTGGGGCCAACGTCCTGACTTTC
CASSPGTGGVSGANVLTF
>-|-|TRBJ1-5|14|TRBV18
TGTGCCAGCTCACCCCCGGGGAACAATCAGCCCCAGCATTTT
CASSPPGNNQPQHF
>-|-|TRBJ1-1|15|TRBV6-6
TGTGCCAGCAGTTCCGGGAGCGAAATGAACACTGAAGCTTTCTTT
CASSSGSEMNTEAFF
>-|-|TRBJ1-5|13|TRBV28
TGTGCCAGCAGATTCGACGGACAAGGGCCCCAGCATTTT
CASRFDGQGPQHF
>once|-|TRBJ2-2|16|TRBV6-6
TGTGCCAGCAGCCACCGTCGAGGGTCAATCACCGGGGAGCTGTTTTTT
CASSHRRGSITGELFF